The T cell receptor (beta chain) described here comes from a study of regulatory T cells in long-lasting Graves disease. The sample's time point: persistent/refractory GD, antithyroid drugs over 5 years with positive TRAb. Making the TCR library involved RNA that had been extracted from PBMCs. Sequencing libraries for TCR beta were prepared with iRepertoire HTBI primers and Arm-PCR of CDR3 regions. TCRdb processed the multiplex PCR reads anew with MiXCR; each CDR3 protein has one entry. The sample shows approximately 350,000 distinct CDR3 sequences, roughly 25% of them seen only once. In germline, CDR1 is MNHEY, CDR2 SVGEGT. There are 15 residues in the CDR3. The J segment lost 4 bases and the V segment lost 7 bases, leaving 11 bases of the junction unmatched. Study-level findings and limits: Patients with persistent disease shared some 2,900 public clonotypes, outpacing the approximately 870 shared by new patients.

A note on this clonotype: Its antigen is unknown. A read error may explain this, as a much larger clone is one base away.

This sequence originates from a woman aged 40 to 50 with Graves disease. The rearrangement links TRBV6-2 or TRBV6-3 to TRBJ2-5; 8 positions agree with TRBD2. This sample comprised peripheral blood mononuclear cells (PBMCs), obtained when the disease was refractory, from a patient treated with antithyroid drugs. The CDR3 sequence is CASTYTGSGGETQYF. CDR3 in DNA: TGTGCCAGCACCTACACCGGGAGCGGGGGAGAGACCCAGTACTTC.